This paragraph reports one T cell receptor (beta chain). Its antigen is currently unknown. This sample stems from a study of persistence of HIV-infected CD4 T cells. About the study: Donors had been on suppressive ART for a median of around eight years. Two participants gave one leukapheresis sample; others gave up to about 180 mL blood repeatedly.

Whole-study findings and limits: Antigen-responding cells were enriched for degenerate expanded CDR3beta sequences.

The CDR3 sequence is 14 residues long. Deletions cut 5 bases from V and 2 bases from J, with 12 bases between. Germline lookup yields CDR1 LGHDT and CDR2 YNNKEL (reference sequence). This was the immunoSEQ version 4 assay in survey mode. This table comes from immunoSEQ multiplex PCR, and its TCRdb copy is limited to in-frame clones, with some not included. The sample contains about 48,000 clones, about 80% of which appear only once. Lysates of CMV-infected fibroblasts at approximately 9.4 ug/mL stimulated these cells. CD40L/CD69 double-negative CD45RO-high memory CD4+ T cells were collected. This clonotype originated in an adult man with HIV who was CMV-seropositive. Sequenced material: CD4+ T cells sorted from PBMCs after roughly 18-hour stimulation, taken from a patient who received antiretroviral therapy. The chain employs TRBV3-1 (or the pseudogene TRBV3-2) and TRBJ2-5; a weak D match, TRBD2 (6 bases). The DNA for the CDR3 is TGTGCCAGCAGCTACCGGGACTCACAAGAGACCCAGTACTTC. Translating gives CASSYRDSQETQYF.